This note documents a single T cell receptor (beta chain) sequence. This specimen comes from a study of blood T cell repertoires in COVID-19. The CDR3 consists of 14 residues. Trimming stripped 0 bases from V and 2 bases from J, with 8 bases between. Germline CDR1 and CDR2: SGHTA and FQGNSA. Repertoires were generated with immunoSEQ multiplex PCR, while TCRdb's copy carries only in-frame clones and drops some. The data show a few hundred thousand clones, 65% to 90% seen once. This receptor was taken from a woman aged 40 to 50 with acute COVID-19. The chain uses TRBV7-2 and TRBJ2-7; tentative D call: TRBD2 (6 bases). Material: PBMCs or T cells enriched from blood (not recorded which). In DNA, the CDR3 is TGTGCCAGCAGCTTAGCTAGCGGTACCTACGAGCAGTACTTC. Residues: CASSLASGTYEQYF.